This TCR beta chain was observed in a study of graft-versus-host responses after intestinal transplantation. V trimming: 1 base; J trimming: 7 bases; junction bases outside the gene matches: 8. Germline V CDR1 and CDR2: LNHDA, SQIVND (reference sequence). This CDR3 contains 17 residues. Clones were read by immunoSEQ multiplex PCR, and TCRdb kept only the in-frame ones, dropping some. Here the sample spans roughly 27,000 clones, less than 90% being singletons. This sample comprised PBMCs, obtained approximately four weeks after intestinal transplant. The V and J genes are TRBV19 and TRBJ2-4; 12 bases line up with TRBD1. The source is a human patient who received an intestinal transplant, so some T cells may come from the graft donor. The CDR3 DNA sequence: TGTGCCAGTAGTATAGTGGAGTGGGACAGGGGGCGGAACATTCAGTACTTC. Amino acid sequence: CASSIVEWDRGRNIQYF. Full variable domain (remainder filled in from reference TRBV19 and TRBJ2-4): DGGITQSPKYLFRKEGQNVTLSCEQNLNHDAMYWYRQDPGQGLRLIYYSQIVNDFQKGDIAEGYSVSREKKESFPLTVTSAQKNPTAFYLCASSIVEWDRGRNIQYFGAGTRLSVL.